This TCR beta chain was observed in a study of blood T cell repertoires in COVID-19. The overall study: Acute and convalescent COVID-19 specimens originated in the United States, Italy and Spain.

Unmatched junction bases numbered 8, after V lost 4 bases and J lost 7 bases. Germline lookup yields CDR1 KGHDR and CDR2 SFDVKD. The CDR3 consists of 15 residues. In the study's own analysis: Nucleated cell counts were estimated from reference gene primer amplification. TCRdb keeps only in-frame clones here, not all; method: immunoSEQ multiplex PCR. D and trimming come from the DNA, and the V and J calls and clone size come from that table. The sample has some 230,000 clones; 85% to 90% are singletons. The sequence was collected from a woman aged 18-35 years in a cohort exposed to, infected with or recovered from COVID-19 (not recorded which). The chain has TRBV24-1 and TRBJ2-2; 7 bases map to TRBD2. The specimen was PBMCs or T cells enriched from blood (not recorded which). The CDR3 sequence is CATSEGHPGGGELFF. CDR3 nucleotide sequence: TGTGCCACCAGTGAGGGTCACCCGGGAGGCGGGGAGCTGTTTTTT.